What follows is one T cell receptor (beta chain) and its context. The data were taken from a study of blood T cell repertoires in COVID-19. Some clones are missing from TCRdb's copy, which holds only in-frame ones; the method was immunoSEQ multiplex PCR. The sample lists 150,000 to 200,000 clones, roughly 87% occurring once. Germline V lookup: CDR1 SEHNR, CDR2 FQNEAQ (reference sequence). The CDR3 has 16 amino acids. The ends lost 3 bases at V and 3 bases at J; junction bases unmatched: 7. Sequenced sample: PBMCs or T cells enriched from blood (not recorded which). The chain combines TRBV7-9 with TRBJ1-4; 7 positions agree with TRBD1. The receptor's source is a woman in her forties or fifties who had recovered from COVID-19. The CDR3 reads CASSFRAQGANEKLFF. CDR3 bases: TGTGCCAGCAGCTTCCGGGCCCAGGGGGCTAATGAAAAACTGTTTTTT.